The source of this T cell receptor (beta chain) is a study of blood T cell repertoires in COVID-19. Across the whole study: Samples taken during acute and convalescent COVID-19 were collected in the United States, Italy and Spain. PBMCs, B-cell-depleted T cells, or T cells were the source of the cDNA or gDNA that made up the material.

Recruitment covered over 20 US areas and drew participants whose ages spanned roughly 18 to 90 years. The V end was cut by 1 base, the J end by 3 bases, with 9 bases between. This CDR3 spans 14 amino acids. CDR1 KGHSH and CDR2 LQKENI come from the germline V gene. Study processing details: Nucleated cell counts were estimated from reference gene primer amplification. The repertoire was sequenced with immunoSEQ multiplex PCR; TCRdb's copy has only in-frame clones and lacks some. V, J and clone size are those of that table, while D and trimming were read from the DNA. The repertoire holds 200,000 to 250,000 clones, under 90% seen once, with 3% to 4% in the top ten.

This chain joins TRBV18 and TRBJ1-1, with unresolved D. The sample comprised PBMCs or T cells enriched from blood (not recorded which). This sequence was found in a woman aged 55-70 years who had recovered from COVID-19. CDR3 amino acids: CASSPLGAHTEAFF. The CDR3 region has the DNA TGTGCCAGCTCACCACTGGGCGCACACACTGAAGCTTTCTTT.